Sequencing of this T cell receptor (beta chain) was carried out in a study of blood T cell repertoires in COVID-19. Overall study: Acute and convalescent COVID-19 samples came from the United States, Italy and Spain.

The CDR3 is 11 residues long. The germline gives CDR1 DFQATT, CDR2 SNEGSKA (reference sequence). Trimming removed 6 bases from V and 11 bases from J; junction bases left unmatched: 7. The authors' processing: Nucleated cell counts were estimated from reference gene primer amplification. Clones were sequenced by immunoSEQ multiplex PCR, and TCRdb holds only the in-frame ones, with some missing. V, J and clone size derive from that table, while D and trimming were established from the DNA sequence. The sample records 65,000 to 70,000 clones, about 90% being singletons. This clonotype originated in a human donor with active COVID-19. The donor label of this sample is uncertain. Sequenced material: peripheral blood. This chain joins TRBV20-1 and TRBJ2-1; 7 bases line up with TRBD2. As DNA, the CDR3 is TGCAGTGCCTGGCGGGAGAGGCAGCAGTTCTTC. Translated: CSAWRERQQFF.